These T cell receptor beta chains were read from a single sample in a study of blood T cells in healthy people across ages. TCRdb called the 5' RACE reads again in MiXCR, with one record for every CDR3 protein. The sample has 1.5 million to 2 million distinct CDR3 sequences, about two fifths seen once. The sample was blood. Receptor source: a human donor in good health. Both conserved end residues are part of each CDR3. Each record gives: V gene, J gene, D gene, clone size, CDR3 DNA, CDR3 protein. A D gene is named only where the DNA matches it firmly. Clone size is not always given. Where it is, it says once, few, many or a class for expanded clones.

v_gene: TRBV20-1; j_gene: TRBJ2-7; d_gene: TRBD1; abundance: few; CDR3nt: TGCAGTGCTGGGGACAGCGGACGGTACGAGCAGTACTTC; CDR3aa: CSAGDSGRYEQYF
v_gene: TRBV11-2; j_gene: TRBJ1-5; d_gene: TRBD1; abundance: NA; CDR3nt: TGTGCCAGCAGCCCGGGACAGGGTGCAAAGTCCCAGCATTTT; CDR3aa: CASSPGQGAKSQHF
v_gene: TRBV20-1; j_gene: TRBJ2-7; d_gene: TRBD2; abundance: few; CDR3nt: TGCAGTGCTTCGGGGAGCGGGGGTTTCTACGAGCAGTACTTC; CDR3aa: CSASGSGGFYEQYF
v_gene: TRBV6-2/TRBV6-3; j_gene: TRBJ2-5; d_gene: NA; abundance: few; CDR3nt: TGTGCCAGCAGTTACTCGAGTTTGGAAGAGACCCAGTACTTC; CDR3aa: CASSYSSLEETQYF
v_gene: TRBV29-1; j_gene: TRBJ2-1; d_gene: TRBD1; abundance: few; CDR3nt: TGCAGCGTTGTTATGGGACAGGGCTGGGATGAGCAGTTCTTC; CDR3aa: CSVVMGQGWDEQFF
v_gene: TRBV7-2; j_gene: TRBJ2-7; d_gene: NA; abundance: NA; CDR3nt: TGTGCCAGCAGCTTAGATGGGACAAATCCCCTACTGTCCAGCGAGCAGTACTTC; CDR3aa: CASSLDGTNPLLSSEQYF
v_gene: TRBV4-3; j_gene: TRBJ1-2; d_gene: NA; abundance: few; CDR3nt: TGCGCCAGCAGCCAAGGCAGGGCGGGCGGCTACACCTTC; CDR3aa: CASSQGRAGGYTF
v_gene: TRBV4-2; j_gene: TRBJ1-2; d_gene: NA; abundance: NA; CDR3nt: TGTGCCAGCAGCCAAGATCGAAGGACAGATGGCTACACCTTC; CDR3aa: CASSQDRRTDGYTF
v_gene: TRBV20-1; j_gene: TRBJ1-4; d_gene: NA; abundance: few; CDR3nt: TGCAGTGCTGAGGATTACAGGAGGCAGGATGAAAAACTGTTTTTT; CDR3aa: CSAEDYRRQDEKLFF
v_gene: TRBV10-3; j_gene: TRBJ2-3; d_gene: TRBD1; abundance: NA; CDR3nt: TGTGCCATCAGTGAGTCCACAGGGGGCGGAAGCACAGATACGCTGTATTTT; CDR3aa: CAISESTGGGSTDTLYF
v_gene: TRBV29-1; j_gene: TRBJ2-1; d_gene: TRBD1; abundance: NA; CDR3nt: TGCAGCGTGTCGTCCGGGACAGGTGTGAAGCAGTTCTTC; CDR3aa: CSVSSGTGVKQFF
v_gene: TRBV20-1; j_gene: TRBJ2-1; d_gene: NA; abundance: few; CDR3nt: TGCAGCACTACGAAAGACAGGGACTACGAGCAGTTCTTC; CDR3aa: CSTTKDRDYEQFF
v_gene: TRBV20-1; j_gene: TRBJ2-1; d_gene: NA; abundance: NA; CDR3nt: TGCAGTGTTAGACGCCAACGGGGGGCCCGCAATGAGCAGTTCTTC; CDR3aa: CSVRRQRGARNEQFF
v_gene: TRBV4-2; j_gene: TRBJ2-7; d_gene: NA; abundance: few; CDR3nt: TGTGCCAGCAGCCAACAAGCCCAGACAGACTCCTACGAGCAGTACTTC; CDR3aa: CASSQQAQTDSYEQYF
v_gene: TRBV4-2; j_gene: TRBJ2-5; d_gene: TRBD1; abundance: NA; CDR3nt: TGTGCCAGCAGCCAGGCAGACGACAGGGGATGGGAGACCCAGTACTTC; CDR3aa: CASSQADDRGWETQYF
v_gene: TRBV29-1; j_gene: TRBJ2-7; d_gene: NA; abundance: NA; CDR3nt: TGCAGCGTCGCAGGGGGGCCTGGAGAGGAGCAGTACTTC; CDR3aa: CSVAGGPGEEQYF
v_gene: TRBV4-2; j_gene: TRBJ1-2; d_gene: NA; abundance: few; CDR3nt: TGTGCCAGCAGCCAAGATCGGGGCTCCGCTGGCTATGGCTACACCTTC; CDR3aa: CASSQDRGSAGYGYTF
v_gene: TRBV5-1; j_gene: TRBJ2-3; d_gene: TRBD1; abundance: NA; CDR3nt: TGCGCCAGCAGCACGGGACAGCGGAGCACAGATACGCAGTATTTT; CDR3aa: CASSTGQRSTDTQYF
v_gene: TRBV7-9; j_gene: TRBJ2-3; d_gene: TRBD1; abundance: NA; CDR3nt: TGTGCCAGCAGCTTAGAATTGGGACAGGGGACAGATACGCAGTATTTT; CDR3aa: CASSLELGQGTDTQYF
v_gene: TRBV25-1; j_gene: TRBJ1-1; d_gene: TRBD1; abundance: few; CDR3nt: TGTGCCAGCAGTGTGGGACAGTCGAACACTGAAGCTTTCTTT; CDR3aa: CASSVGQSNTEAFF
v_gene: TRBV12-3/TRBV12-4; j_gene: TRBJ2-3; d_gene: NA; abundance: few; CDR3nt: TGTGCCAGCAGTTATGGGGGGCTCACAGATACGCAGTATTTT; CDR3aa: CASSYGGLTDTQYF
v_gene: TRBV20-1; j_gene: TRBJ2-1; d_gene: NA; abundance: NA; CDR3nt: TGCAGTGCTAGAGATCTTGGGCGGGGTCTTACGGGGAATGAGCAGTTCTTC; CDR3aa: CSARDLGRGLTGNEQFF
v_gene: TRBV6-2/TRBV6-3; j_gene: TRBJ2-1; d_gene: TRBD2; abundance: few; CDR3nt: TGTGCCAGCAGTATTAGACCGGGACTAAGGTACAATGAGCAGTTCTTC; CDR3aa: CASSIRPGLRYNEQFF
v_gene: TRBV12-3/TRBV12-4; j_gene: TRBJ2-5; d_gene: NA; abundance: few; CDR3nt: TGTGCCAGCACCACCGGAGGGTTTGGGGAGACCCAGTACTTC; CDR3aa: CASTTGGFGETQYF
v_gene: TRBV6-1; j_gene: TRBJ2-5; d_gene: NA; abundance: NA; CDR3nt: TGTGCCAGCAAAACCGACAAGTACCAAGAGACCCAGTACTTC; CDR3aa: CASKTDKYQETQYF
v_gene: TRBV6-6; j_gene: TRBJ1-4; d_gene: NA; abundance: few; CDR3nt: TGTGCCCTGGGATCAACTAATGAAAAACTGTTTTTT; CDR3aa: CALGSTNEKLFF
v_gene: TRBV11-3; j_gene: TRBJ2-7; d_gene: NA; abundance: NA; CDR3nt: TGTGCCAGCAGCCAACTGACGAACTACGAGCAGTACTTC; CDR3aa: CASSQLTNYEQYF
v_gene: TRBV5-5; j_gene: TRBJ2-3; d_gene: NA; abundance: NA; CDR3nt: TGTGCCAGCAGCTTAAGTCCGGGGGCGGCCACAGGTACGCAGTATTTT; CDR3aa: CASSLSPGAATGTQYF
v_gene: TRBV5-1; j_gene: TRBJ2-5; d_gene: NA; abundance: NA; CDR3nt: TGCGCCAGCAGCTTGGTAGAGGATCCCCGGGAGACCCAGTACTTC; CDR3aa: CASSLVEDPRETQYF
v_gene: TRBV27; j_gene: TRBJ1-6; d_gene: NA; abundance: NA; CDR3nt: TGTGCCAGCAGTTTAGTAGAGACTTCGGACAATTCACCCCTCCACTTT; CDR3aa: CASSLVETSDNSPLHF
v_gene: TRBV9; j_gene: TRBJ1-5; d_gene: NA; abundance: NA; CDR3nt: TGTGCCAGCAGCGTAGCACCCCGTGAGCCCCAGCATTTT; CDR3aa: CASSVAPREPQHF
v_gene: TRBV4-3; j_gene: TRBJ2-3; d_gene: NA; abundance: NA; CDR3nt: TGCGCCAGCAGCCAAGATCGAAGGGCAGTCCAGAATACGCAGTATTTT; CDR3aa: CASSQDRRAVQNTQYF
v_gene: TRBV29-1; j_gene: TRBJ1-2; d_gene: NA; abundance: once; CDR3nt: TGCAGCGTTGTCGGGGCTCAGTCAGGCTATGGCTACACCTTC; CDR3aa: CSVVGAQSGYGYTF
v_gene: TRBV6-1; j_gene: TRBJ2-7; d_gene: TRBD2; abundance: few; CDR3nt: TGTGCAAGCAACCCTAGCGGGGCCTACGAGCAGTACTTC; CDR3aa: CASNPSGAYEQYF
v_gene: TRBV18; j_gene: TRBJ2-1; d_gene: TRBD2; abundance: few; CDR3nt: TGTGCCAGCTCACCACCCGATCGAACTAGCGGGGTCTATGAGCAGTTCTTC; CDR3aa: CASSPPDRTSGVYEQFF
v_gene: TRBV29-1; j_gene: TRBJ1-2; d_gene: NA; abundance: NA; CDR3nt: TGCAGCGTTGACGAGGTTAACTATGGCTACACCTTC; CDR3aa: CSVDEVNYGYTF
v_gene: TRBV20-1; j_gene: TRBJ1-6; d_gene: NA; abundance: NA; CDR3nt: TGCAGTGCAATTGCAGGAAGCTCCTATAATTCACCCCTCCACTTT; CDR3aa: CSAIAGSSYNSPLHF
v_gene: TRBV2; j_gene: TRBJ1-1; d_gene: NA; abundance: NA; CDR3nt: TGTGCCAGCAGTGACCCCCCAGGGACTGAAGCTTTCTTT; CDR3aa: CASSDPPGTEAFF